This T cell receptor beta chain emerged from a study of T cells in Graves' hyperthyroidism and ophthalmopathy. Cells are PBMCs isolated from roughly 9.3 ml of fresh blood. The J segment lost 6 bases and the V segment lost 5 bases, leaving 16 bases of the junction unmatched. Germline CDR1 and CDR2: SGHAT and FQNNGV. This CDR3 comprises 18 residues. It was RNA transcripts that yielded the amplified TCR beta CDR3 regions. A first-round RT-PCR of the TCR CDR3 used the HTBI primer set. From the multiplex PCR reads, TCRdb called clonotypes with MiXCR, one entry per CDR3 protein. The repertoire has 250,000 to 300,000 distinct CDR3 sequences, approximately 15% of them found once; the top ten carry about 51%. This clonotype was counted many times. What it binds is unknown. Notes on the study in general: The authors' 13 V-J model separated ophthalmopathy from stable hyperthyroidism.

V gene TRBV11-2 combines with J gene TRBJ2-2; 9 bases are shared with TRBD2. Material for sequencing was blood. The receptor was isolated from an older woman with Graves' ophthalmopathy. The CDR3 here is CASSPAGGRGAGPGELFF. The DNA of the CDR3 is TGTGCCAGCAGCCCCGCGGGAGGGCGGGGGGCAGGGCCCGGGGAGCTGTTTTTT. Full variable domain (rest looked up from reference TRBV11-2 and TRBJ2-2): EAGVAQSPRYKIIEKRQSVAFWCNPISGHATLYWYQQILGQGPKLLIQFQNNGVVDDSQLPKDRFSAERLKGVDSTLKIQPAKLEDSAVYLCASSPAGGRGAGPGELFFGEGSRLTVL.